The text below deals with one T cell receptor beta chain. Its specific antigen is unknown. Per-base qualities were not stored, and no clone one base away is much larger. The sample's time point label, in plain terms: about 28 days (+/-7) after the second vaccine dose. AZD1222 recipients with second doses at about 4 weeks or about 12 weeks were pooled, because spike-specific TCR depth and breadth did not differ between schedules. Vaccinee samples came from UK trials COV001 and COV002, including a single-blind randomized controlled phase 2/3 trial of AZD1222 (ChAdOx1 nCoV-19) in healthy adults. Trial participant PBMC samples were collected at day 0 and day 28 after the second dose for TCRbeta chain sequencing. The data stem from a study of T cell responses to AZD1222 COVID-19 vaccine (dated by TCRdb to about 2021). At the level of the whole study: A total of 230 to 250 trial participants underwent TCR sequencing, of whom 207 received two doses of AZD1222 and about 25 received two doses of the MenACWY control vaccine. Trial participants were enrolled by age into 18-55, 56-69 and 70-plus year subgroups, with approximately 150, 28 and 58 TCR-sequenced participants respectively.

The CDR3 regions of human TCRbeta chains were subjected to immunosequencing. On the authors' methods: TCRs in the repertoires were matched against a reference library of SARS-CoV-2-specific TCRs that had been generated with the MIRA antigen-specificity platform. Breadth meant the fraction of unique TCRs that were SARS-CoV-2-associated, whereas depth meant the fraction of total T cells that were SARS-CoV-2-associated. Using the MIRA data, each spike-specific TCR was mapped to the spike region that the TCR reacts to and placed in a CD4 or CD8 class. Log10-transformed breadth and depth values were compared by one-way ANOVA with Sidak's multiple comparisons tests. The table comes from immuneACCESS by way of TCRdb, which keeps in-frame sequences with V and J called. Part of the clones is missing from these tables; in studies checked, under half for an unresolved V gene and the rest for unknown reasons. D and trimming were read from the DNA, whereas the V and J calls and clone size are those reported in that table. This sample has some 93,000 clones in its table, and approximately 87% of those were observed once. Clones ranked in the top ten supply around 10% of the sample.

Broad study findings and their caveats: In the small 56-69-year group, the increase in depth fell short of significance, most likely because of low power. CD4 TCRs associated with the vaccine covered the entire spike protein, and the dominant responses were in regions 160-218 and 743-854. After two AZD1222 doses, both the breadth and the depth of spike-specific TCRs were significantly higher than at day 0 and than in MenACWY recipients. Conclusions about previously exposed vaccinees are limited because only five to seven AZD1222 recipients were SARS-CoV-2 seropositive at baseline. No day 14 peak-response samples were available, so repertoires were characterized only after the peak T cell response. Participants were mostly white British, with more females than males. The authors suggested clonal diversity may have been underestimated. Nearly half of unique spike-specific TCRs reportedly recognized epitopes outside regions mutated in the B.1.351 and B.1.1.7 variants.

At the junction V is shortened by 1 base and J by 7 bases, with 13 bases in between. The CDR3 runs 14 amino acids, cysteine and phenylalanine included. The retained sequence is limited to the CDR3, 42 bases, with the frame set at the first base. CDR1 SEHNR and CDR2 FQNEAQ were looked up in the germline V gene (reference sequence). The chain joins TRBV7-9 to TRBJ1-2, with the D gene too uncertain to name. The receptor was isolated from an adult who received the AZD1222 COVID-19 vaccine. Sequences were derived from peripheral blood, sampled 28 days after the second AZD1222 dose. CDR3 protein: CASSLEEGAGGYTF. The DNA sequence reads TGTGCCAGCAGCTTAGAAGAGGGCGCGGGTGGCTACACCTTC. The CDR3 plus the reference TRBV7-9 and TRBJ1-2 genes for the other parts give the full variable domain: DTGVSQNPRHKITKRGQNVTFRCDPISEHNRLYWYRQTLGQGPEFLTYFQNEAQLEKSRLLSDRFSAERPKGSFSTLEIQRTEQGDSAMYLCASSLEEGAGGYTFGSGTRLTVV.